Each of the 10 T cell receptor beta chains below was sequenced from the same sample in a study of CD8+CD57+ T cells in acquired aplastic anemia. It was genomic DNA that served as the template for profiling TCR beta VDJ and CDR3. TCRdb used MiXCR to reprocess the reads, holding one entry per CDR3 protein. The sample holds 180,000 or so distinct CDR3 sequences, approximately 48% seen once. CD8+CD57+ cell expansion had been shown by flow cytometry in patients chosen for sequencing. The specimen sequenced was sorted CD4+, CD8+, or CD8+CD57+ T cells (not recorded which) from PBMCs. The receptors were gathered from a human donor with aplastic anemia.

The CDR3 DNA reads as TGTGCCAGCAGTGAATCCGGGAGAGAGACCCAGTACTTC. This encodes CASSESGRETQYF. The V gene is TRBV25-1, the J gene TRBJ2-5, with D possibly matching TRBD2 (6 bases). V gave up 1 base and J gave up 4 bases, with 7 bases separating them. This CDR3 has 13 residues. CDR1 is MGHDK, CDR2 SYGVNS, per germline.

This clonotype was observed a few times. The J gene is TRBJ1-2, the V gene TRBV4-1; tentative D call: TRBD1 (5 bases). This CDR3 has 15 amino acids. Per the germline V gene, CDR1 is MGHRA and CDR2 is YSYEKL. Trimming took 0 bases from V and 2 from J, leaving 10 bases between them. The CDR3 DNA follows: TGCGCCAGCAGCCAAGATGGGGGAACCAACTATGGCTACACCTTC. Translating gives CASSQDGGTNYGYTF.

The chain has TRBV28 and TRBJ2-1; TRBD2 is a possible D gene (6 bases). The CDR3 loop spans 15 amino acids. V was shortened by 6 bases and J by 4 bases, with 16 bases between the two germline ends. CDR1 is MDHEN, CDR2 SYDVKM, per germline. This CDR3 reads CASRDTGTPYNEQFF. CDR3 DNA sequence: TGTGCCAGCAGGGACACCGGGACTCCATACAATGAGCAGTTCTTC.

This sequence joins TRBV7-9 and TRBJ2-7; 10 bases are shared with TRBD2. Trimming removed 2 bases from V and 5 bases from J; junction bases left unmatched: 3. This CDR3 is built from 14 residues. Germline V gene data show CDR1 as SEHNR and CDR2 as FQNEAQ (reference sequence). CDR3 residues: CASSLRGTSDEQYF. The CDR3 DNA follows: TGTGCCAGCAGCTTAAGAGGGACTAGCGACGAGCAGTACTTC.

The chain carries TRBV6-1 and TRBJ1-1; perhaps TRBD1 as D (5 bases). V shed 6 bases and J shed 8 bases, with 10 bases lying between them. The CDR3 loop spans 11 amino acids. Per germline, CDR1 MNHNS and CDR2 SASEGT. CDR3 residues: CASSLGQEAFF. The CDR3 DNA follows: TGTGCCAGCAGCCTCGGACAAGAAGCTTTCTTT.

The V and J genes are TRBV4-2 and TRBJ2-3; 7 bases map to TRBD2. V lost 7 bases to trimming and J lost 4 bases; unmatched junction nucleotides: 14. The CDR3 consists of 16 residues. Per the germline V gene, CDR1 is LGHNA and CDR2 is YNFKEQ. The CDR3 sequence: CASTPSGEGLADTQYF. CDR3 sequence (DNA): TGTGCCAGCACCCCTTCGGGGGAGGGCCTCGCAGATACGCAGTATTTT.

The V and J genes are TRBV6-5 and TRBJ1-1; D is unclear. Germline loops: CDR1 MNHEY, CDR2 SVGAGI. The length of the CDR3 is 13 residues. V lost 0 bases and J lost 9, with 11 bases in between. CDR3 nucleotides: TGTGCCAGCAGTTACTCGGGCAGACAACAAGCTTTCTTT. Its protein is CASSYSGRQQAFF.

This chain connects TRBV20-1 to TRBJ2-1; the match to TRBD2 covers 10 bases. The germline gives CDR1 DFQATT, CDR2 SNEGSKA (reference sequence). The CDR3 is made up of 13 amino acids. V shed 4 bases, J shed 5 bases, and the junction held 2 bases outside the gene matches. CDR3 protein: CSATSGGNNEQFF. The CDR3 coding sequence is TGCAGTGCTACTAGCGGGGGAAACAATGAGCAGTTCTTC.

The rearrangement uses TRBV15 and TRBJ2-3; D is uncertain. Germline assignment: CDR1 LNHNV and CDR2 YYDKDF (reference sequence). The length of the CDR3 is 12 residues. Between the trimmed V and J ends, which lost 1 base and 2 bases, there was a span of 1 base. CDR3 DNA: TGTGCCACCAGCAGAGCCACAGATACGCAGTATTTT. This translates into CATSRATDTQYF.

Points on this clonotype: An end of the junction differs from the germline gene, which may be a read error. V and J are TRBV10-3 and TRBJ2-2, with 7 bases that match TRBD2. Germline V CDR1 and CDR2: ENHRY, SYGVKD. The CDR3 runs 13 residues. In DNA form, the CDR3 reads TGTGCCATCAGGGGGGGGAACACCGGGGAGCCGTCTTTT. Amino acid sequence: CAIRGGNTGEPSF.